Included here is one T cell receptor (beta chain) sequence, with context. Its antigen is undetermined. The time point is: patch test 2, 6 weeks after DPC sensitization. The sample's treatment: therapeutic diphenylcyclopropenone sensitization with weekly scalp DPC. These data belong to a study of human T cells and chemical hapten exposure. Study-wide context: Across the whole study, which lasted approximately 23 weeks, patients were given diphenylcyclopropenone on the scalp once a week. Each patch test put 0.01% DPC on the upper back, and results were read at 6 days. Mainly, slight library volume differences in the pool made TCR yields vary. General study results and limits: The number of TCRs over 1 in 1000 frequency stayed unchanged after DPC.

The CDR3 is 14 residues long. Unmatched junction bases numbered 7, after V lost 3 bases and J lost 10 bases. Germline CDR1 is LGHDT and CDR2 is YNNKEL (reference sequence). TCRdb re-derived calls from the RACE reads in MiXCR, one entry per CDR3 protein. The table records 350,000 to 400,000 distinct CDR3 sequences, under 6.5% of them present only once. The sequences come from whole blood, collected in connection with sensitization to the hapten diphenylcyclopropenone (DPC). The chain is built from TRBV3-1 and TRBJ2-1; 9 bases are shared with TRBD1. This clonotype was sampled from a woman younger than 35 with alopecia areata. Some clones in this sample may be carry-over from other donors' samples. DNA of the CDR3: TGTGCCAGCAGCCACCGGGACAGGGACGGGGAGCAGTTCTTC. Protein product: CASSHRDRDGEQFF.